This T cell receptor (beta chain) was obtained from a study of cytomegalovirus exposure and HLA in healthy donors. Method: immunoSEQ multiplex PCR; TCRdb's copy keeps in-frame clones and lacks some. The sample has about 270,000 clones; around 86% are singletons. This clone was observed a handful of times. Its target is not known. CDR1 and CDR2 from the germline V gene are SEHNR and FQNEAQ (reference sequence). The J segment lost 2 bases and the V segment lost 3 bases, leaving 4 bases of the junction unmatched. CDR3 length: 15 amino acids. Study results and caveats: Rarity marked most TCR sequences, yet some public TCRs occurred in many donors. The authors confirmed in vitro that a few CMV-associated chains were specific for CMV antigens. It was 150 to 200 TCR beta chains that were listed as cytomegalovirus-associated.

This clonotype was sampled from a young woman in good health and CMV-seronegative. Sequenced material: PBMCs. V gene TRBV7-9 combines with J gene TRBJ2-5; 9 nucleotides match TRBD2. DNA for the CDR3: TGTGCCAGCAGCTTCGTCAGCGGGGGGCAAGAGACCCAGTACTTC. This gives the protein CASSFVSGGQETQYF.